This record looks at one T cell receptor (beta chain) sequence and its context. V lost 10 bases and J lost 0, with 9 bases in between. Looked up from germline, CDR1 is LNHDA and CDR2 is SQIVND (reference sequence). The CDR3 runs 12 residues. Measured with immunoSEQ multiplex PCR; TCRdb has only the in-frame clones, and not every one. The sample records 150,000 to 200,000 clones, roughly 81% being singletons. A Seattle source enrolled patients during active infection and followed them longitudinally. This entry comes from a study of blood T cell repertoires in COVID-19. This TCR came from a woman aged 40 to 50 with COVID-19, enrolled during active disease. The specimen was peripheral blood. The V call is TRBV19, the J call TRBJ1-1, with unresolved D. The CDR3 DNA sequence: TGTGCCACTAGGGAGTTGAACACTGAAGCTTTCTTT. As protein: CATRELNTEAFF.